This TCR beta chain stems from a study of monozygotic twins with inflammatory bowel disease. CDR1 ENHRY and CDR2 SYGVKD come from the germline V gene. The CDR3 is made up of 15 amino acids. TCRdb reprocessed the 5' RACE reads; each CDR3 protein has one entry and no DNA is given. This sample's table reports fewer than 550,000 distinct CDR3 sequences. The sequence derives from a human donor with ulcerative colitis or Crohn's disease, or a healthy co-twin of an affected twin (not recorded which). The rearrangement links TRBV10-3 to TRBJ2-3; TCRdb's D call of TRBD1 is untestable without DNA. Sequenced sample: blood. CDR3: CAISWDAGTGDTQYF.